A single sample gave rise to the 2 T cell receptor beta chains below, sequenced in a study of cytomegalovirus exposure and HLA in healthy donors. The study ran its PCR with 60 Vbeta and 13 Jbeta primers. TCRdb keeps only in-frame clones here, not all; method: immunoSEQ multiplex PCR. The sample includes some 150,000 clones, nearly 80% of them seen just once. The sequenced material came from PBMCs. The receptor set was obtained from a man aged 25 to 45 in good health and CMV-seropositive.

The rearrangement uses TRBV7-8 and TRBJ2-1; D is undetermined. CDR1 is SGHVS and CDR2 is FQNEAQ in the germline V gene. The CDR3 is made up of 15 amino acids. V was clipped by 2 bases and J by 5 bases, with 13 bases between them. The CDR3 nucleotides read TGTGCCAGCAGCTTACAGCACGAGGCCAACAATGAGCAGTTCTTC. Its translation: CASSLQHEANNEQFF. The full variable domain, its missing parts supplied by reference TRBV7-8 and TRBJ2-1, is GAGVSQSPRYKVAKRGQDVALRCDPISGHVSLFWYQQALGQGPEFLTYFQNEAQLDKSGLPSDRFFAERPEGSVSTLKIQRTQQEDSAVYLCASSLQHEANNEQFFGPGTRLTVL.

In its sample, this clone was seen once. This chain links TRBV7-3 with TRBJ2-1; 8 bases map to TRBD1. This CDR3 spans 16 amino acids. V lost 5 bases to trimming and J lost 3 bases; unmatched junction nucleotides: 9. CDR1 and CDR2 (germline): SGHTA, FQGTGA. CDR3 nucleotides: TGTGCCAGCAGCATCTCGACAGGGGTCAGCTACAATGAGCAGTTCTTC. Its translation: CASSISTGVSYNEQFF.